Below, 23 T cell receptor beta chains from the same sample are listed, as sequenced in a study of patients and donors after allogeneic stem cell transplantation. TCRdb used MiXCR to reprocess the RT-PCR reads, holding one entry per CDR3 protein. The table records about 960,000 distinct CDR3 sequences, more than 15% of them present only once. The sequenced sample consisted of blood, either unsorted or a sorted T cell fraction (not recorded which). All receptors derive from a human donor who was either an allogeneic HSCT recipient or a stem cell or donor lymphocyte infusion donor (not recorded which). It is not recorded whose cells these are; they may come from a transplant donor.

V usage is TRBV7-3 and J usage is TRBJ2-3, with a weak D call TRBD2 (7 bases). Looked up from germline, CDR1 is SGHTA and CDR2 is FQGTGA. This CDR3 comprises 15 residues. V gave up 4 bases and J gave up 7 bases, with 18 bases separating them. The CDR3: CASSWTAGRTHTQYF. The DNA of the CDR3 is TGTGCCAGCAGCTGGACAGCGGGGCGCACCCATACGCAGTATTTT.

In DNA, the CDR3 is TGTGCCAGCAGTTACTCTCGTTATAGCAATCAGCCCCAGCATTTT. Protein product: CASSYSRYSNQPQHF. This chain connects TRBV6-5 to TRBJ1-5; D remains unclear. CDR1 and CDR2 from the germline V gene are MNHEY and SVGAGI. V lost 0 bases and J lost 0, with 6 bases in between. The CDR3 totals 15 residues.

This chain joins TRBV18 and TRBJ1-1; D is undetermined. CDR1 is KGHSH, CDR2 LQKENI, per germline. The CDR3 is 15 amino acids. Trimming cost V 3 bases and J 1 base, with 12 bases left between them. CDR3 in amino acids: CASSPPGLTNTEAFF. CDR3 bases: TGTGCCAGCTCACCGCCCGGGCTTACGAACACTGAAGCTTTCTTT. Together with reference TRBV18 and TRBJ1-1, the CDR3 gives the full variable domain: NAGVMQNPRHLVRRRGQEARLRCSPMKGHSHVYWYRQLPEEGLKFMVYLQKENIIDESGMPKERFSAEFPKEGPSILRIQQVVRGDSAAYFCASSPPGLTNTEAFFGQGTRLTVV.

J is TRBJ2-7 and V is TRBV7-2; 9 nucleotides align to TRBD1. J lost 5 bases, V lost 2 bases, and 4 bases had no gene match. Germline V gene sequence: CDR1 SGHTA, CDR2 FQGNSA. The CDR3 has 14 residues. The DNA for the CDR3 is TGTGCCAGCAGCTTATACGGACAGGGGAACGAGCAGTACTTC. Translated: CASSLYGQGNEQYF. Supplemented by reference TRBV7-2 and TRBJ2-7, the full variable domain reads GAGVSQSPSNKVTEKGKDVELRCDPISGHTALYWYRQSLGQGLEFLIYFQGNSAPDKSGLPSDRFSAERTGGSVSTLTIQRTQQEDSAVYLCASSLYGQGNEQYFGPGTRLTVT.

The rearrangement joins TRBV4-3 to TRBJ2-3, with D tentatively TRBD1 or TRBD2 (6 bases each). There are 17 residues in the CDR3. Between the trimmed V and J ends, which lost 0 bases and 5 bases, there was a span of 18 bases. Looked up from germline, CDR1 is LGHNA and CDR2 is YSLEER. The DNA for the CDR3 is TGCGCCAGCAGCCAAGATGGGGGGCAGGGGAATGGAGATACGCAGTATTTT. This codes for CASSQDGGQGNGDTQYF.

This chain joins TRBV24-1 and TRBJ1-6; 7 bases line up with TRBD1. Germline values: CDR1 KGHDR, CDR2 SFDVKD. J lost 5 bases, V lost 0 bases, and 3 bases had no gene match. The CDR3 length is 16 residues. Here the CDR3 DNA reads TGTGCCACCAGTGATTTGTACAGGGGTGATAATTCACCCCTCCACTTT. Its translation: CATSDLYRGDNSPLHF.

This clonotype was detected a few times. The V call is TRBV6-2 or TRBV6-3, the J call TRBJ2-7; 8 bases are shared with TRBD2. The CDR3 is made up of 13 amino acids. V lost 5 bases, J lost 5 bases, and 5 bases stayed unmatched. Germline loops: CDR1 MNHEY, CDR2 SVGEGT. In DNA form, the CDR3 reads TGTGCCAGCAGTCGACCGGGACTAGACGAGCAGTACTTC. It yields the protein CASSRPGLDEQYF.

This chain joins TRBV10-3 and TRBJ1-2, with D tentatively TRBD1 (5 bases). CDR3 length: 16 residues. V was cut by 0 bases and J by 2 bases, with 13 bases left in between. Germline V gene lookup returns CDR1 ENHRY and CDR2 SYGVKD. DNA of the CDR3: TGTGCCATCAGTGAGTCGCTAGGGACGGCGAACTATGGCTACACCTTC. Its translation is CAISESLGTANYGYTF.

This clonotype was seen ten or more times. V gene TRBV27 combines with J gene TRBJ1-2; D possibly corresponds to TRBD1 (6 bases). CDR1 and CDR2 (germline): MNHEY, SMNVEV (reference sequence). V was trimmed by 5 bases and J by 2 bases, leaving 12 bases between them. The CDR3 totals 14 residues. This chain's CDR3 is CASSPNRENYGYTF. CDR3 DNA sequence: TGTGCCAGCAGTCCTAACAGGGAGAACTATGGCTACACCTTC.

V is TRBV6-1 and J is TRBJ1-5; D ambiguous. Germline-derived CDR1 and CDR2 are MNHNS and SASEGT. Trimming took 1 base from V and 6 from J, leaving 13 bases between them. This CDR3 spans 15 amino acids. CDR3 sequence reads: CASSEVASGSQPQHF. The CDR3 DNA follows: TGTGCCAGCAGTGAAGTGGCGTCGGGTAGTCAGCCCCAGCATTTT.

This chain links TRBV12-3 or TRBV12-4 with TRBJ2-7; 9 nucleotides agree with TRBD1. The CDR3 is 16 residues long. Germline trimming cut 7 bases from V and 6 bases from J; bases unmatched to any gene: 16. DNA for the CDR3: TGTGCCAGCACTCGGTCGAAGGGACAGGGCACCTTCGAGCAGTACTTC. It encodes CASTRSKGQGTFEQYF.

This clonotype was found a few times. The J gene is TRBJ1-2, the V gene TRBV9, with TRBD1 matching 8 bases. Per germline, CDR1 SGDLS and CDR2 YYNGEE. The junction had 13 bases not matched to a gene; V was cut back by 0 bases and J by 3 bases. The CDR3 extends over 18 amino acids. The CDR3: CASSVGGDRGGGDYGYTF. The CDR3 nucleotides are TGTGCCAGCAGCGTAGGCGGAGACAGGGGTGGAGGGGACTATGGCTACACCTTC. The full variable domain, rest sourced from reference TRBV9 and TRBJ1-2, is DSGVTQTPKHLITATGQRVTLRCSPRSGDLSVYWYQQSLDQGLQFLIQYYNGEERAKGNILERFSAQQFPDLHSELNLSSLELGDSALYFCASSVGGDRGGGDYGYTFGSGTRLTVV.

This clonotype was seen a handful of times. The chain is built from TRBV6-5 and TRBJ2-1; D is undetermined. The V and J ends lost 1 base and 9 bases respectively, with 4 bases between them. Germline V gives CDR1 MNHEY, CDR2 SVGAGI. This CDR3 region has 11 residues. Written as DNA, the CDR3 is TGTGCCAGCAGTTACTTGGGTGAGCAGTTCTTC. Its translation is CASSYLGEQFF.

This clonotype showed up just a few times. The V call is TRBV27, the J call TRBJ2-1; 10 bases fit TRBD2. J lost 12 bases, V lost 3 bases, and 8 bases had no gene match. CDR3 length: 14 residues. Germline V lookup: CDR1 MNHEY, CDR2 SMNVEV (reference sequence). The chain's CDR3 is CASSFKAGGPGQFF. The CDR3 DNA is TGTGCCAGCAGTTTTAAAGCGGGGGGGCCGGGGCAGTTCTTC.

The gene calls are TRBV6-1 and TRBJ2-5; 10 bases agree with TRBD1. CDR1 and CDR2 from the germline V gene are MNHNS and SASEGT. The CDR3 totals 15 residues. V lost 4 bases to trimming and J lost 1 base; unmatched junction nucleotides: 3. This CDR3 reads CASSGQGAFQETQYF. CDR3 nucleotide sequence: TGTGCCAGCAGTGGACAGGGGGCCTTCCAAGAGACCCAGTACTTC.

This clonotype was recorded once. DNA of the CDR3: TGTGCCAGCAGCTTACAGGGGGCTGATGCAACTAATGAAAAACTGTTTTTT. This sequence encodes CASSLQGADATNEKLFF. The V call is TRBV5-5, the J call TRBJ1-4, with 9 bases identical to TRBD1. Trimming cost V 2 bases and J 0 bases; bases outside gene matches: 5. Germline V CDR1 and CDR2: SGHKS, YYEKEE (reference sequence). There are 17 residues in the CDR3. Drawing the rest from reference TRBV5-5 and TRBJ1-4, the complete variable domain is DAGVTQSPTHLIKTRGQQVTLRCSPISGHKSVSWYQQVLGQGPQFIFQYYEKEERGRGNFPDRFSARQFPNYSSELNVNALLLGDSALYLCASSLQGADATNEKLFFGSGTQLSVL.

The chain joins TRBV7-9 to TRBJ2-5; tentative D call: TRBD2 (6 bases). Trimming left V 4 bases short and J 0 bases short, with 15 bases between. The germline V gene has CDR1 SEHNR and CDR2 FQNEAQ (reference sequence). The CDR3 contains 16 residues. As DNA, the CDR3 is TGTGCCAGCAGCTCATCCCCTAGCGTCCACCAAGAGACCCAGTACTTC. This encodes CASSSSPSVHQETQYF.

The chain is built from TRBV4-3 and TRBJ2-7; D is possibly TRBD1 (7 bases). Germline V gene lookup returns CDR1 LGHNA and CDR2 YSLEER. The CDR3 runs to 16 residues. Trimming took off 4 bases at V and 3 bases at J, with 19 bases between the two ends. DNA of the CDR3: TGCGCCAGCAGCCCAGGGGGTCTGGCGGGGTACTACGAGCAGTACTTC. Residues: CASSPGGLAGYYEQYF.

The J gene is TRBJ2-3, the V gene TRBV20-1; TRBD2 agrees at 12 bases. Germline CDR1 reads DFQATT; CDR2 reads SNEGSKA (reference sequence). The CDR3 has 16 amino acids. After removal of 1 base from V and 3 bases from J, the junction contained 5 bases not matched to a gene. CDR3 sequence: CSARVASGRDTDTQYF. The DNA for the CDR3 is TGCAGTGCTAGAGTGGCTAGCGGGAGGGATACAGATACGCAGTATTTT.

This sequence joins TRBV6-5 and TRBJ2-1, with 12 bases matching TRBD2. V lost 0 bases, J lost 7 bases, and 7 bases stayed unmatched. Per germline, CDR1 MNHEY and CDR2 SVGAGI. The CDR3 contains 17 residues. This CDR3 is CASSYSATSGGLNEQFF. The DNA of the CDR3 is TGTGCCAGCAGTTACTCTGCGACTAGCGGGGGACTTAATGAGCAGTTCTTC.

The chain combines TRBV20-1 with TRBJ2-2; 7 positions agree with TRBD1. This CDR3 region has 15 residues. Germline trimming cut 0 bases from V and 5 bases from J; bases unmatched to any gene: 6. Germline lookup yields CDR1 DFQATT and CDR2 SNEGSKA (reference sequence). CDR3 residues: CSARDTRGRTGELFF. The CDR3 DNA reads TGCAGTGCTAGAGATACGAGGGGGCGGACCGGGGAGCTGTTTTTT.

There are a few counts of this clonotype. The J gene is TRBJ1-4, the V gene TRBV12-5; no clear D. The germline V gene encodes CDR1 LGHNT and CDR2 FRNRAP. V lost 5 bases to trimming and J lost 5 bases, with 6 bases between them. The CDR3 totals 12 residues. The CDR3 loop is CASGRSNEKLFF. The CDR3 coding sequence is TGTGCTAGTGGTCGGAGCAATGAAAAACTGTTTTTT.

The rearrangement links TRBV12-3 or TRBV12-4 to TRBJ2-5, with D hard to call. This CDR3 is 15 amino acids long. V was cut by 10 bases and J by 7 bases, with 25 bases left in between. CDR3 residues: CATSSRGIARGTQYF. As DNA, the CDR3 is TGTGCCACCTCTTCCCGAGGTATCGCAAGAGGGACCCAGTACTTC.